The rows below give T cell receptor beta chains drawn from one sample of a study of OX40 agonist ivuxolimab in advanced cancers. Measured with immunoSEQ multiplex PCR; TCRdb has only the in-frame clones, and not every one. The sample consists of 50,000 to 75,000 clones, around 87% of them appearing once. This material consisted of CD4+ or CD8+ T cells sorted from blood, taken in a trial of the OX40 agonist ivuxolimab. Receptors were obtained from an adult with an advanced solid tumor such as melanoma, head and neck, liver or kidney cancer. Both conserved end residues are part of each CDR3.

V gene	J gene	CDR3 protein
TRBV29-1	TRBJ2-3	CSVEAGGTDTQYF
TRBV2	TRBJ1-2	CASTPAGYDSGYTF
TRBV7-6	TRBJ2-1	CASSVSSGGSSYNEQFF
TRBV7-2	TRBJ2-4	CASSLDLSRGLAKNIQYF
TRBV10-3	TRBJ1-4	CAISRTGTGNEKLFF
TRBV7-2	TRBJ2-7	CASSPQREQYF
TRBV5-1	TRBJ2-3	CASSLMRDRRDTQYF
TRBV6-5	TRBJ2-1	CASSYVGRQFF
TRBV27	TRBJ2-5	CASSHDSQETQYF
TRBV5-6	TRBJ1-3	CASTRRSGNTIYF
TRBV19	TRBJ2-3	CASSIRAQGLPTDTQYF
TRBV9	TRBJ2-3	CASSVEMDGVQYF
TRBV4-2	TRBJ1-2	CASSQESGASSYGYTF
TRBV5-1	TRBJ2-7	CASRSDYEQYF
TRBV27	TRBJ2-1	CATLQTSAGQNEQFF
TRBV7-3	TRBJ2-2	CASSRVIRDRGTGELFF